The 8 T cell receptor beta chains reported below all come from one sample, sequenced in a study of T cell changes during pregnancy in multiple sclerosis. Here immunoSEQ multiplex PCR was the method, and the copy in TCRdb shows in-frame clones only, minus some. The sample has 58,000 or so clones, about 91% seen once. The specimen was peripheral blood, collected after pregnancy. Receptors originate from a female donor with multiple sclerosis, enrolled in a pregnancy study.

J is TRBJ2-2 and V is TRBV1; TRBD2, as called in the table, went unchecked against the DNA. TRBV1 is deemed a pseudogene. The CDR3 sequence is 15 residues long. The CDR3 loop reads CTSSRFRGIGGELFF. The CDR3 DNA reads as TGCACCAGCAGCCGGTTCCGGGGGATTGGCGGGGAGCTGTTTTTT.

This chain connects TRBV10-3 to TRBJ1-2; 8 nucleotides align to TRBD1. The CDR3 loop spans 16 amino acids. Germline loops: CDR1 ENHRY, CDR2 SYGVKD. With 5 bases clipped from V and 7 bases from J, the junction kept 15 bases outside the gene matches. The DNA for the CDR3 is TGTGCCATCAGTACGACAGGGGCGTCCCGAAGGCGTGGCTACACCTTC. Translation gives CAISTTGASRRRGYTF.

The J gene is TRBJ2-7, the V gene TRBV5-6, with a possible D match to TRBD2 (5 bases). V lost 0 bases, J lost 5 bases, and 9 bases lay in between. The CDR3 spans 13 residues. Germline CDR1 reads SGHDT; CDR2 reads YYEEEE. The DNA for the CDR3 is TGTGCCAGCAGCTTGGGGCCTAGCAACGAGCAGTACTTC. Translating it yields CASSLGPSNEQYF.

This chain links TRBV2 with TRBJ2-3; 7 positions match TRBD2. The V gene end was trimmed by 4 bases and the J gene end by 4 bases; junction bases not matched to a gene: 11. The CDR3 covers 16 residues. CDR1 and CDR2 from the germline V gene are SNHLY and FYNNEI. The CDR3 protein is CASSVMALAVSDTQYF. CDR3 bases: TGTGCCAGCAGTGTTATGGCTCTAGCGGTCTCAGATACGCAGTATTTT.

This rearrangement joins TRBV2 to TRBJ1-2, with 7 bases fitting TRBD1. The CDR3 has 14 residues. With V trimmed by 4 bases and J by 4 bases, 6 bases remained unmatched. CDR1 and CDR2 (germline): SNHLY, FYNNEI. This chain's CDR3 is CASSAAGGIYGYTF. CDR3 DNA: TGTGCCAGCAGTGCGGCAGGGGGAATCTATGGCTACACCTTC.

The V and J genes are TRBV7-8 and TRBJ1-1; 7 bases align to TRBD1. This CDR3 is 16 amino acids long. Germline loops: CDR1 SGHVS, CDR2 FQNEAQ. V was pared by 5 bases and J by 1 base, with 10 bases of the junction left unmatched. CDR3: CASSQGAGGGNTEAFF. The CDR3 bases are TGTGCCAGCAGCCAAGGGGCAGGGGGAGGGAACACTGAAGCTTTCTTT.

This clone was found a few times. This sequence joins TRBV29-1 and TRBJ1-2, with no clear D. CDR1 is SQVTM, CDR2 ANQGSEA, per germline. The CDR3 totals 12 residues. The V and J ends lost 5 bases and 1 base respectively, with 8 bases between them. The DNA for the CDR3 is TGCAGCGTTTATGGGAGTAACTATGGCTACACCTTC. This encodes CSVYGSNYGYTF.

This clone has more than one count but fewer than ten. This chain uses TRBV5-5 with TRBJ1-1; tentatively, D is TRBD1 (6 bases). Trimming took off 1 base at V and 1 base at J, with 11 bases between the two ends. This CDR3 is built from 15 residues. From germline, CDR1 is SGHKS and CDR2 YYEKEE (reference sequence). The CDR3 sequence: CASSLTGLGNTEAFF. In DNA, the CDR3 is TGTGCCAGCAGCTTGACAGGGCTTGGGAACACTGAAGCTTTCTTT.